These T cell receptor beta chains were read from a single sample in a study of blood T cells in healthy people across ages. One entry per CDR3 protein, called by TCRdb with MiXCR from the 5' RACE reads. The sample shows approximately 960,000 distinct CDR3 sequences, about 27% of them seen only once. This sample also belongs to another study, concerning T cells of mothers and their children.

The sample comprised blood. These receptors all stem from a middle-aged woman in good health. Each CDR3 is given with its conserved first and last residue. The order of the fields is V gene, J gene, D gene, clone size, CDR3 protein, CDR3 DNA. D genes are given only for firm matches. Rows may omit the clone size; those that give it use once, few, many or a size class.

TRBV12-3/TRBV12-4	TRBJ2-5	-	many	CASSFYGETQYF	TGTGCCAGCAGTTTTTACGGGGAGACCCAGTACTTC
TRBV20-1	TRBJ1-6	TRBD1	few	CSASRRTGPNSPLHF	TGCAGTGCTAGCCGTCGGACAGGCCCTAATTCACCCCTCCACTTT
TRBV18	TRBJ2-1	TRBD2	many	CASSQSGVGYNEQFF	TGTGCCAGCTCGCAAAGCGGGGTGGGCTACAATGAGCAGTTCTTC
TRBV7-9	TRBJ2-7	TRBD2	-	CASSASGGTNEQYF	TGTGCCAGCAGCGCTAGCGGGGGGACAAATGAGCAGTACTTC
TRBV29-1	TRBJ2-6	-	many	CSFQGSGANVLTF	TGCAGCTTCCAGGGCTCTGGGGCCAACGTCCTGACTTTC
TRBV12-3/TRBV12-4	TRBJ2-7	TRBD1	-	CASSFPGQGASYEQYF	TGTGCCAGCAGTTTTCCGGGGCAGGGGGCGAGCTACGAGCAGTACTTC
TRBV7-2	TRBJ1-6	TRBD1	few	CASSLHVLTGVYNSPLHF	TGTGCCAGCAGCCTCCACGTCCTAACAGGGGTCTATAATTCACCCCTCCACTTT
TRBV20-1	TRBJ2-3	TRBD2	few	CSARVTFSGGPTDTQYF	TGCAGTGCTAGAGTAACTTTTTCGGGGGGGCCGACAGATACGCAGTATTTT
TRBV28	TRBJ2-5	-	many	CASGRQETQYF	TGTGCCAGCGGCCGGCAAGAGACCCAGTACTTC
TRBV7-9	TRBJ2-7	-	many	CASSLWPDYEQYF	TGTGCCAGCAGCTTATGGCCGGACTACGAGCAGTACTTC
TRBV19	TRBJ1-5	-	-	CASSPPRDRARNQPQHF	TGTGCCAGTAGTCCACCGAGAGATAGGGCCCGCAATCAGCCCCAGCATTTT
TRBV9	TRBJ1-1	-	many	CASSPFIGASAFF	TGTGCCAGCAGCCCATTTATTGGGGCGAGTGCTTTCTTT
TRBV20-1	TRBJ1-1	-	-	CSARDPRQVNTEAFF	TGCAGTGCTAGAGACCCCCGACAGGTTAACACTGAAGCTTTCTTT
TRBV6-1	TRBJ2-5	-	few	CASSESWLALQTQYF	TGTGCCAGCAGTGAAAGCTGGCTAGCGCTACAGACCCAGTACTTC
TRBV27	TRBJ2-7	-	many	CASSLSFGLGRERTSYEQYF	TGTGCCAGCAGTTTATCGTTCGGTCTCGGCAGGGAACGTACATCCTACGAGCAGTACTTC
TRBV29-1	TRBJ1-2	-	-	CSVEGNYGYTF	TGCAGCGTTGAGGGAAACTATGGCTACACCTTC
TRBV20-1	TRBJ2-3	TRBD2	-	CSARATSGGITDTQYF	TGCAGTGCTAGAGCTACTAGCGGGGGGATCACAGATACGCAGTATTTT
TRBV2	TRBJ1-5	-	few	CASKGMAEHQPQHF	TGTGCCAGCAAGGGGATGGCAGAACATCAGCCCCAGCATTTT
TRBV29-1	TRBJ2-5	TRBD1	many	CSGLGQGETQYF	TGCAGCGGCCTAGGACAGGGTGAGACCCAGTACTTC
TRBV5-6	TRBJ1-5	TRBD1	-	CASSYRQGGSQPQHF	TGTGCCAGCAGCTATCGACAGGGGGGCAGTCAGCCCCAGCATTTT
TRBV3-1	TRBJ2-7	-	many	CASSLRGGALSYEQYF	TGTGCCAGCAGCCTTCGTGGTGGGGCACTCTCCTACGAGCAGTACTTC
TRBV29-1	TRBJ2-2	-	few	CSVLAGTGELFF	TGCAGCGTTCTGGCTGGAACCGGGGAGCTGTTTTTT
TRBV12-3/TRBV12-4	TRBJ1-5	-	many	CASSFGISNQPQHF	TGTGCCAGCAGTTTTGGGATAAGCAATCAGCCCCAGCATTTT
TRBV6-2/TRBV6-3	TRBJ2-1	TRBD2	-	CASSYQLAGEQFF	TGTGCCAGCAGTTACCAATTAGCGGGTGAGCAGTTCTTC
TRBV7-2	TRBJ2-1	TRBD1	few	CASSPPGGYNEQFF	TGTGCCAGCAGCCCCCCAGGGGGATACAATGAGCAGTTCTTC
TRBV3-1	TRBJ1-5	-	few	CASSQSGGQPQHF	TGTGCCAGCAGCCAATCGGGGGGTCAGCCCCAGCATTTT
TRBV19	TRBJ2-1	-	-	CASSRLPGGQGVNEQFF	TGTGCCAGTAGTAGACTCCCAGGGGGGCAAGGGGTTAATGAGCAGTTCTTC
TRBV19	TRBJ1-2	TRBD1	-	CASSMWTGINYGYTF	TGTGCCAGTAGTATGTGGACAGGAATTAACTATGGCTACACCTTC
TRBV25-1	TRBJ2-7	-	-	CASSVAWGALHEQYF	TGTGCCAGCAGTGTGGCTTGGGGGGCCCTCCACGAGCAGTACTTC
TRBV28	TRBJ2-7	TRBD1	many	CASASGTVSYEQYF	TGTGCCAGCGCAAGTGGGACAGTCTCCTACGAGCAGTACTTC
TRBV9	TRBJ2-1	TRBD2	-	CASSVVGAGGYNEQFF	TGTGCCAGCAGCGTAGTCGGAGCGGGGGGGTACAATGAGCAGTTCTTC
TRBV12-3/TRBV12-4	TRBJ2-5	TRBD2	once	CASSLQTSVVVETQYF	TGTGCCAGCAGTTTACAGACTAGCGTTGTTGTAGAGACCCAGTACTTC
TRBV12-3/TRBV12-4	TRBJ2-1	-	few	CASKTRGVAYNEQFF	TGTGCCAGCAAAACTCGAGGGGTTGCCTACAATGAGCAGTTCTTC
TRBV24-1	TRBJ2-5	-	-	CATSAGIGGETQYF	TGTGCCACCAGTGCGGGAATAGGTGGGGAGACCCAGTACTTC
TRBV4-3	TRBJ2-6	TRBD1	few	CASSQDEPGGSGANVLTF	TGCGCCAGCAGCCAAGATGAACCAGGGGGCTCTGGGGCCAACGTCCTGACTTTC
TRBV27	TRBJ2-7	TRBD2	few	CASRTAGGGAYEQYF	TGTGCCAGCAGGACCGCTGGCGGGGGGGCGTACGAGCAGTACTTC
TRBV7-9	TRBJ1-1	-	-	CASSPLKGYTEAFF	TGTGCCAGCAGCCCTTTGAAGGGGTACACTGAAGCTTTCTTT
TRBV5-1	TRBJ2-5	TRBD1	few	CASSLWGTGPEETQYF	TGCGCCAGCAGCTTGTGGGGGACAGGACCTGAAGAGACCCAGTACTTC
TRBV2	TRBJ2-1	TRBD2	many	CASGLDEQFF	TGTGCCAGCGGACTAGACGAGCAGTTCTTC
TRBV5-1	TRBJ2-4	-	-	CASSLMVSSGVAKNIQYF	TGCGCCAGCAGCTTGATGGTGTCGTCAGGGGTGGCCAAAAACATTCAGTACTTC
TRBV28	TRBJ2-5	-	few	CASSSPARDHQETQYF	TGTGCCAGCAGTTCCCCGGCCAGGGACCATCAAGAGACCCAGTACTTC
TRBV20-1	TRBJ2-2	TRBD2	-	CSATGGVGGELFF	TGCAGTGCTACGGGGGGGGTAGGCGGGGAGCTGTTTTTT